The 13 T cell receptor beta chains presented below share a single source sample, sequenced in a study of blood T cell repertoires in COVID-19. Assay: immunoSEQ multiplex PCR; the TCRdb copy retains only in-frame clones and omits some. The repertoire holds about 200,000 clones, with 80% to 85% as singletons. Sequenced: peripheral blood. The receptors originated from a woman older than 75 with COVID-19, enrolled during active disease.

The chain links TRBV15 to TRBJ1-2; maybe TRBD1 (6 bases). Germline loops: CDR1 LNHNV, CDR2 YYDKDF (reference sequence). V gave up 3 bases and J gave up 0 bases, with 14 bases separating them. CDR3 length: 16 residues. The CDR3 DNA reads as TGTGCCACCAGCAGCGGAGGGGGGGCCTCTAACTATGGCTACACCTTC. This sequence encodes CATSSGGGASNYGYTF.

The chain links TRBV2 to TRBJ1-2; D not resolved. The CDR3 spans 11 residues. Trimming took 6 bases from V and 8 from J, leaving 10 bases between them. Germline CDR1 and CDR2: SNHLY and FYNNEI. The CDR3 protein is CASRPLSGYTF. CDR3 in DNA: TGTGCCAGCAGGCCCCTATCGGGCTACACCTTC.

The CDR3 DNA reads TGTGCCAGCAGCAAGGGACTGAGATCCTACGAGCAGTACTTC. Translation gives CASSKGLRSYEQYF. This sequence joins TRBV28 and TRBJ2-7, with D maybe TRBD2 (6 bases). This CDR3 region has 14 residues. Germline CDR1 and CDR2: MDHEN and SYDVKM. V lost 6 bases and J 1 base, leaving 13 bases between the germline ends.

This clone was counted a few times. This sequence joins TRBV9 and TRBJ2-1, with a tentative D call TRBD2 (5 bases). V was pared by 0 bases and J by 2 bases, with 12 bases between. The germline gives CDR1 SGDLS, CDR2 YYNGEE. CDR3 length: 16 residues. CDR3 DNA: TGTGCCAGCAGCGTAGAAGTGGGAGAGCCCTACAATGAGCAGTTCTTC. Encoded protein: CASSVEVGEPYNEQFF.

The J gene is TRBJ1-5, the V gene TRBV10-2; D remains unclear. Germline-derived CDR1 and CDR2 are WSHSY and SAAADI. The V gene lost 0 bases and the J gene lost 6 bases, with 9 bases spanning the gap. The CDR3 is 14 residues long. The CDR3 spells CASSESALVQPQHF. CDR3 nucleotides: TGCGCCAGCAGTGAGTCGGCCCTGGTTCAGCCCCAGCATTTT.

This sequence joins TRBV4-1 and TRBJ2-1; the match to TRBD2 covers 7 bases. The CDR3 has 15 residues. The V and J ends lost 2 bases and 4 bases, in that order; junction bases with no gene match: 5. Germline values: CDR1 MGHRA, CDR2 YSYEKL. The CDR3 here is CASSQFSGKYNEQFF. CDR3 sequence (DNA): TGCGCCAGCAGCCAATTCAGCGGGAAGTACAATGAGCAGTTCTTC.

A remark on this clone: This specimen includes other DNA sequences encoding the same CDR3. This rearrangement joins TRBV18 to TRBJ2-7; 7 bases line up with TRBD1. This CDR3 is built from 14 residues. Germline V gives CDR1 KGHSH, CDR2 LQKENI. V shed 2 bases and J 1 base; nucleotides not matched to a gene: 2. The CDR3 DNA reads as TGTGCCAGCTCACCAGGCAGGGGGTCCTACGAGCAGTACTTC. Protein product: CASSPGRGSYEQYF.

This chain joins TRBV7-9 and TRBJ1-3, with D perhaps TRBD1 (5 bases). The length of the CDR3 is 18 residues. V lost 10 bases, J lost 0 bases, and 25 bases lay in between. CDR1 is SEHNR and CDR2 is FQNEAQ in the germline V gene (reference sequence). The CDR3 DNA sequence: TGTGCCATCCCCCCGGGCGGCAGGGCCGTGGACTCTGGAAACACCATATATTTT. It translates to CAIPPGGRAVDSGNTIYF.

In DNA form, the CDR3 reads TGTGCCAGCACAAACCGCGGAGTGAACACTGAAGCTTTCTTT. Residues: CASTNRGVNTEAFF. The V call is TRBV6-5, the J call TRBJ1-1, with D hard to call. V shed 7 bases and J shed 0 bases, with 12 bases lying between them. The CDR3 covers 14 residues. Germline-derived CDR1 and CDR2 are MNHEY and SVGAGI.

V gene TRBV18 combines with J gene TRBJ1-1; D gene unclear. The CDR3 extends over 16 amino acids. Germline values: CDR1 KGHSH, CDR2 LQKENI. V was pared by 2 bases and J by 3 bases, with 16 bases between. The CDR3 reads CASSPDGSMRDTEAFF. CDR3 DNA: TGTGCCAGCTCACCAGACGGCAGTATGAGGGACACTGAAGCTTTCTTT.

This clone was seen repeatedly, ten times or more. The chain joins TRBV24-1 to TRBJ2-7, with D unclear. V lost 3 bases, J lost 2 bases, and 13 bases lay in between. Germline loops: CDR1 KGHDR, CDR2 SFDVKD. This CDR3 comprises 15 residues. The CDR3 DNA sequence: TGTGCCACCAGTGATGTAACGGGTTCAACCTACGAGCAGTACTTC. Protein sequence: CATSDVTGSTYEQYF.

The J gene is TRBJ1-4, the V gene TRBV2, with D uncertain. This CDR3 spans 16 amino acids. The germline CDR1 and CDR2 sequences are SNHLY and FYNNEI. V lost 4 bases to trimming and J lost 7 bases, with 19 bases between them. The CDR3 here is CASSAKITGRVEKLFF. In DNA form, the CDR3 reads TGTGCCAGCAGTGCCAAAATAACCGGGCGGGTTGAAAAACTGTTTTTT.

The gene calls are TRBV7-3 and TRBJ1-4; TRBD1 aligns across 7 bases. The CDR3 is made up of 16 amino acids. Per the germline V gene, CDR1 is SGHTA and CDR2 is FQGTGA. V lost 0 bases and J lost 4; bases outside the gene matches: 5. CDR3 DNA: TGTGCCAGCAGCTTAACAGGGGGCTTTGGTAATGAAAAACTGTTTTTT. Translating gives CASSLTGGFGNEKLFF.